This T cell receptor (beta chain) was observed in a study of blood T cell repertoires in COVID-19. Measured with immunoSEQ multiplex PCR; TCRdb has only the in-frame clones, and not every one. The table shows more than 110,000 clones, with approximately 84% occurring only once. The CDR3 loop spans 16 amino acids. Trimming took off 5 bases at V and 4 bases at J, with 17 bases between the two ends. From germline, CDR1 is SGHTA and CDR2 FQGTGA. This TCR was sampled from a human donor in a cohort sampled during active COVID-19. The genes are TRBV7-3 and TRBJ2-2; possible D gene TRBD2, 5 bases. The sequenced sample consisted of peripheral blood. Here the CDR3 reads CASSPHGPGVTGELFF. DNA of the CDR3: TGTGCCAGCAGCCCCCATGGCCCCGGGGTCACCGGGGAGCTGTTTTTT.